This paragraph reports one TCR beta chain. Its antigen is not known. The entry originates in a study of CD8 T cells in ankylosing spondylitis. General study points: Disease-linked clones reportedly showed significant enrichment in matched ankylosing spondylitis synovial fluid. Seemingly characteristic of ankylosing spondylitis blood was a TCR beta motif consisting of under 10 highly homologous variants. Disease-associated clonotypes exhibited CD8+ identity and were relatively infrequent in peripheral blood. Both synovial fluid and blood in reactive arthritis had previously been reported to carry some motif variants.

Researchers built TCR beta libraries using quantitative 5'-RACE with molecular barcodes. TCRdb reanalysed the 5' RACE reads using MiXCR and keeps one entry per CDR3 protein. The data show 750,000 to 850,000 distinct CDR3 sequences, 12% seen once. The TCR originated in a male donor with ankylosing spondylitis. The sample taken for sequencing was blood, either unsorted or a sorted T cell fraction (not recorded which).

CDR3 DNA: TGCGCCAGCAGCCAGTCGACTAGCGGGAGGAACGAGCAGTTCTTC. This codes for CASSQSTSGRNEQFF. The gene calls are TRBV4-3 and TRBJ2-1, with 13 bases matching TRBD2. V dropped 3 bases and J dropped 10; count of bases not matched to a gene: 6. The germline V gene encodes CDR1 LGHNA and CDR2 YSLEER. The length of the CDR3 is 15 residues.